This TCR beta chain was found in a study of cytomegalovirus exposure and HLA in healthy donors. Regarding this clone: The antigen is unknown.

It was with 60 Vbeta and 13 Jbeta primers that the PCR ran. The assay was immunoSEQ multiplex PCR, and TCRdb's table has in-frame clones only and misses some. The repertoire holds 150,000 to 200,000 clones, approximately 71% seen once, with about 1.6% in the top ten. Overall study results and limits: In vitro data verified a few CMV-associated chains as specific for CMV antigens. TCR beta chains associated with HLA were, in a later analysis, more clonally expanded than equally common others. In an earlier analysis, productive rearrangement rates for most beta V segments clustered near 87% or 30%. Follow-up analysis seemed to connect common viral pathogens with several of the most significant clusters identified.

The clonotype originates from a girl aged 10 to 17 in good health and CMV-seronegative. Material: PBMCs.

The CDR3 protein is CASSLLPGSNYGYTF. In DNA form, the CDR3 reads TGTGCCAGCAGCTTGTTGCCAGGGTCTAACTATGGCTACACCTTC. The chain is built from TRBV5-8 and TRBJ1-2, with D possibly being TRBD1 (5 bases). This CDR3 has 15 amino acids. Germline-derived CDR1 and CDR2 are SGHTS and YDEGEE. V was pared by 1 base and J by 0 bases, with 10 bases between.